The 28 T cell receptor beta chains below all came from one sample that was sequenced in a study of T cells in Graves' hyperthyroidism and ophthalmopathy. Amplified regions were TCR beta CDR3 sequences from RNA transcripts. A first-round RT-PCR of the TCR CDR3 used the HTBI primer set. TCRdb processed the multiplex PCR reads anew with MiXCR; each CDR3 protein has one entry. The sample records about 700,000 distinct CDR3 sequences, roughly 15% being singletons. Input material: blood. These receptors were collected from a woman under 30 with Graves' hyperthyroidism.

The V and J genes are TRBV20-1 and TRBJ2-2; 15 positions match TRBD2. The CDR3 spans 19 residues. Germline V gene sequence: CDR1 DFQATT, CDR2 SNEGSKA (reference sequence). V gave up 3 bases and J gave up 5 bases; unmatched junction bases: 13. The CDR3 DNA is TGCAGTGCTAGCCTCCGCCCGGGACTAGCGGGAGGTTCTACCGGGGAGCTGTTTTTT. Protein product: CSASLRPGLAGGSTGELFF.

This clonotype appeared a few times. The gene calls are TRBV5-1 and TRBJ2-5, with 9 nucleotides matching TRBD2. In germline, CDR1 is SGHRS, CDR2 YFSETQ. The V segment lost 2 bases and the J segment 1 base; nucleotides outside the gene matches: 9. The CDR3 is 17 amino acids. The CDR3 region is CASSFPSSGEVQETQYF. CDR3 DNA sequence: TGCGCCAGCAGCTTCCCGTCTAGCGGGGAAGTCCAAGAGACCCAGTACTTC.

This chain links TRBV20-1 with TRBJ2-7, with D possibly called TRBD1 or TRBD2 (6 bases each). The CDR3 is 14 amino acids. V was clipped by 1 base and J by 3 bases, with 13 bases between them. CDR1 and CDR2 (germline): DFQATT, SNEGSKA (reference sequence). The CDR3: CSARGGGPFYEQYF. DNA for the CDR3: TGCAGTGCTAGAGGAGGGGGGCCCTTCTACGAGCAGTACTTC.

This clonotype was seen ten or more times. The chain is built from TRBV27 and TRBJ1-5; D is unclear. The V gene's germline CDR1 is MNHEY and CDR2 SMNVEV (reference sequence). Trimming pared 5 bases from V and 4 bases from J, leaving 12 bases between. The CDR3 loop spans 14 amino acids. CDR3 in amino acids: CASSHGGKNQPQHF. DNA of the CDR3: TGTGCCAGCAGTCACGGTGGAAAGAATCAGCCCCAGCATTTT.

To note about this clonotype: A much larger clone differs from this one at a single base, so this may be a read error. This chain joins TRBV7-6 and TRBJ2-7, with 7 bases aligning to TRBD1. V shed 2 bases and J 3 bases; nucleotides not matched to a gene: 4. The CDR3 consists of 14 residues. CDR1 and CDR2 (germline): SGHVS, FNYEAQ. This chain's CDR3 is CASSLMGQNYEQYF. CDR3 DNA sequence: TGTGCCAGCAGCTTAATGGGACAGAACTACGAGCAGTACTTC.

This clonotype was observed a few times. The V and J genes are TRBV11-2 and TRBJ2-5, with TRBD2 matching over 10 bases. CDR3 size: 17 residues. V was clipped by 4 bases and J by 3 bases; unmatched bases: 11. CDR1 SGHAT and CDR2 FQNNGV come from the germline V gene. CDR3 amino acids: CASSSGGIAGGKETQYF. The CDR3 DNA follows: TGTGCCAGCAGCTCTGGGGGGATAGCGGGAGGTAAAGAGACCCAGTACTTC.

This clonotype was observed at least ten times. This chain connects TRBV30 to TRBJ1-2; D call uncertain. Trimming took 6 bases from V and 6 from J, leaving 14 bases between them. Germline loops: CDR1 GTSNPN, CDR2 SVGIG (reference sequence). This CDR3 is 12 amino acids long. CDR3 DNA: TGTGCCTGTACTTCGCGGGGTAATGGCTACACCTTC. Residues: CACTSRGNGYTF.

In its sample, this clonotype was seen many times. The chain is built from TRBV29-1 and TRBJ1-2; maybe TRBD1 (6 bases). V was cut by 6 bases and J by 4 bases, with 15 bases left in between. Germline CDR1 reads SQVTM; CDR2 reads ANQGSEA. The CDR3 contains 13 residues. The CDR3 is CSVADGGGYGYTF. For the CDR3, the DNA is TGCAGCGTAGCTGATGGGGGCGGCTATGGCTACACCTTC.

The V gene is TRBV27, the J gene TRBJ1-4; 7 nucleotides match TRBD1. This CDR3 has 15 amino acids. Losses at the gene ends were 3 bases for V and 4 bases for J; bases not matched to a gene: 5. Germline-derived CDR1 and CDR2 are MNHEY and SMNVEV (reference sequence). CDR3 sequence: CASSFSDRINEKLFF. The DNA for the CDR3 is TGTGCCAGCAGTTTTTCGGACAGGATTAATGAAAAACTGTTTTTT.

The table lists this clonotype with a few counts. This chain joins TRBV2 and TRBJ1-6; D perhaps matches TRBD1 (5 bases). From germline, CDR1 is SNHLY and CDR2 FYNNEI. V was clipped by 7 bases and J by 10 bases, with 14 bases between them. The CDR3 covers 13 residues. The CDR3: CASKGSWGSPLHF. The CDR3 DNA reads TGTGCCAGCAAGGGCAGCTGGGGGTCACCCCTCCACTTT. Variable domain in full (rest from reference TRBV2 and TRBJ1-6): EPEVTQTPSHQVTQMGQEVILRCVPISNHLYFYWYRQILGQKVEFLVSFYNNEISEKSEIFDDQFSVERPDGSNFTLKIRSTKLEDSAMYFCASKGSWGSPLHFGNGTRLTVT.

This clonotype was seen many times. V usage is TRBV12-3 or TRBV12-4 and J usage is TRBJ2-3; the match to TRBD2 covers 10 bases. CDR3 length: 17 amino acids. J gave up 2 bases and V 5 bases, and 10 bases lay outside the gene matches. CDR3 sequence: CASSNGLAASLTDTQYF. In DNA form, the CDR3 reads TGTGCCAGCAGTAACGGACTAGCGGCTTCACTCACAGATACGCAGTATTTT.

This clonotype has at least ten counts. The chain recombines TRBV7-2 with TRBJ2-7; TRBD2 might be the D (5 bases). Germline V gene sequence: CDR1 SGHTA, CDR2 FQGNSA. This CDR3 region has 16 residues. Trimming removed 4 bases from V and 0 bases from J, with 16 bases in between. CDR3 amino acids: CASSSQVSGRSYEQYF. Written as DNA, the CDR3 is TGTGCCAGCAGCTCCCAAGTGAGCGGTCGCTCCTACGAGCAGTACTTC.

This clonotype was recorded at least ten times. V gene TRBV18 combines with J gene TRBJ2-7; no definite D call. In germline, CDR1 is KGHSH, CDR2 LQKENI. V gave up 3 bases and J gave up 5 bases, with 11 bases separating them. The CDR3 totals 13 residues. The CDR3 here is CASSPVIDHEQYF. CDR3 bases: TGTGCCAGCTCACCGGTTATTGACCACGAGCAGTACTTC.

The rearrangement joins TRBV6-4 to TRBJ1-1; D gene ambiguous. This CDR3 contains 14 residues. V was trimmed by 5 bases and J by 6 bases, leaving 16 bases between them. CDR1 is MRHNA, CDR2 SNTAGT, per germline. CDR3 in amino acids: CASSYYPGGSEAFF. In DNA form, the CDR3 reads TGTGCCAGCAGTTACTATCCGGGAGGGTCTGAAGCTTTCTTT.

This clonotype was seen many times. The CDR3 is CATSDYNWPKATTDTQYF. The CDR3 DNA sequence: TGTGCCACCAGTGATTATAATTGGCCTAAGGCTACCACAGATACGCAGTATTTT. This chain uses TRBV24-1 with TRBJ2-3; D gene uncertain. The germline V gene encodes CDR1 KGHDR and CDR2 SFDVKD. The CDR3 extends over 18 amino acids. Between the trimmed V and J ends, which lost 2 bases and 2 bases, there was a span of 19 bases.

The chain couples TRBV14 to TRBJ1-1, with D perhaps TRBD1 (6 bases). CDR1 is SGHDN and CDR2 is FVKESK in the germline V gene. Trimming stripped 3 bases from V and 0 bases from J, with 11 bases between. This CDR3 is built from 15 residues. The CDR3 DNA follows: TGTGCCAGCAGCCACAGGGGCGGGTTGAACACTGAAGCTTTCTTT. This codes for CASSHRGGLNTEAFF.

The chain carries TRBV19 and TRBJ2-2; TRBD2 might be the D (5 bases). CDR1 LNHDA and CDR2 SQIVND come from the germline V gene (reference sequence). V lost 0 bases, J lost 6 bases, and 17 bases lay in between. CDR3 size: 17 residues. In nucleotides, the CDR3 is TGTGCCAGTAGTATAGATCGGGATTGGTACGACGCCGGGGAGCTGTTTTTT. As protein: CASSIDRDWYDAGELFF.

This chain uses TRBV3-1 with TRBJ2-7, with 10 bases fitting TRBD2. The J segment lost 6 bases and the V segment lost 2 bases, leaving 7 bases of the junction unmatched. The CDR3 loop spans 15 amino acids. Germline values: CDR1 LGHDT, CDR2 YNNKEL (reference sequence). CDR3: CASSQRWLAGAEQYF. The CDR3 coding sequence is TGTGCCAGCAGCCAACGTTGGCTAGCGGGAGCCGAGCAGTACTTC.

This clonotype was seen a handful of times. The chain recombines TRBV12-3 or TRBV12-4 with TRBJ2-7; no reliable D call. Deletions cut 5 bases from V and 2 bases from J, with 16 bases between. The CDR3 spans 15 residues. The CDR3 sequence: CASSPPGVGPYEQYF. CDR3 nucleotide sequence: TGTGCCAGCAGTCCTCCCGGCGTAGGGCCCTACGAGCAGTACTTC.

This clonotype came up many times. This chain links TRBV11-2 with TRBJ2-1; weak D call: TRBD2 (5 bases). The germline V gene has CDR1 SGHAT and CDR2 FQNNGV. This CDR3 spans 15 amino acids. V gave up 5 bases and J gave up 8 bases, with 19 bases separating them. The CDR3 region has the DNA TGTGCCAGCAGCGGAGGACCCCCCCGTGGCGATGAGCAGTTCTTC. Protein: CASSGGPPRGDEQFF.

This chain joins TRBV6-5 and TRBJ1-6; D is perhaps TRBD1 (5 bases). Germline V CDR1 and CDR2: MNHEY, SVGAGI. Trimming shortened V by 2 bases and J by 9 bases, and 20 bases separated the two germline ends. The CDR3 length is 17 residues. CDR3 nucleotide sequence: TGTGCCAGCAGTTACCGGTTTGGGGGAAGCGCGAGTTCACCCCTCCACTTT. Translation: CASSYRFGGSASSPLHF.

This clonotype was seen only a few times. The chain couples TRBV7-2 to TRBJ2-1; no clear D. The CDR3 is made up of 14 amino acids. The germline gives CDR1 SGHTA, CDR2 FQGNSA. The ends were cut back, 3 bases at V and 9 bases at J, with 15 bases in the middle. In DNA, the CDR3 is TGTGCCAGCAGCTTCTATCGAAAGTTCGGTGAGCAGTTCTTC. Translated: CASSFYRKFGEQFF. The complete variable domain, with remaining parts taken from reference TRBV7-2 and TRBJ2-1, reads GAGVSQSPSNKVTEKGKDVELRCDPISGHTALYWYRQSLGQGLEFLIYFQGNSAPDKSGLPSDRFSAERTGGSVSTLTIQRTQQEDSAVYLCASSFYRKFGEQFFGPGTRLTVL.

In its sample, this clonotype was seen many times. The chain carries TRBV11-2 and TRBJ2-5; weak D call: TRBD2 (7 bases). Germline lookup yields CDR1 SGHAT and CDR2 FQNNGV. The V gene lost 4 bases and the J gene lost 3 bases, with 15 bases spanning the gap. This CDR3 is 15 amino acids long. CDR3 amino acids: CASSSPGRGKETQYF. The CDR3 DNA reads as TGTGCCAGCAGCTCCCCGGGGAGGGGGAAAGAGACCCAGTACTTC.

The table lists this clonotype with a few counts. The gene calls are TRBV6-2 or TRBV6-3 and TRBJ2-5, with TRBD2 as a possible D gene (5 bases). The CDR3 totals 14 residues. The ends were cut back, 2 bases at V and 4 bases at J, with 11 bases in the middle. CDR1 and CDR2 (germline): MNHEY, SVGEGT. CDR3 amino acids: CASSYGGGRETQYF. In DNA, the CDR3 is TGTGCCAGCAGTTACGGTGGAGGACGAGAGACCCAGTACTTC.

This clonotype was seen ten or more times. The rearrangement uses TRBV12-3 or TRBV12-4 and TRBJ2-7; the D gene is possibly TRBD2 (5 bases). This CDR3 has 13 amino acids. V was clipped by 4 bases and J by 6 bases, with 13 bases between them. The CDR3 loop is CASSWGGSGEQYF. The CDR3, as DNA: TGTGCCAGCAGTTGGGGTGGCAGCGGCGAGCAGTACTTC.

This chain links TRBV5-6 with TRBJ1-6; tentatively, D is TRBD1 (5 bases). V lost 2 bases to trimming and J lost 9 bases, with 15 bases between them. This CDR3 contains 15 residues. Germline V gene lookup returns CDR1 SGHDT and CDR2 YYEEEE. CDR3 in DNA: TGTGCCAGCAGCTTCGGGACGGGGAATTTTTCACCCCTCCACTTT. Encoded protein: CASSFGTGNFSPLHF.

This chain uses TRBV24-1 with TRBJ2-3; 12 bases align to TRBD2. Germline loops: CDR1 KGHDR, CDR2 SFDVKD. This CDR3 has 20 amino acids. Trimming cost V 3 bases and J 1 base; bases outside gene matches: 13. The CDR3 nucleotides read TGTGCCACCAGTGATCCCGGACTAGCGGGAAGTTTGTTTGGCACAGATACGCAGTATTTT. It is translated as CATSDPGLAGSLFGTDTQYF.

This clonotype was seen many times. The V call is TRBV3-1, the J call TRBJ2-5; 8 bases fit TRBD2. With V trimmed by 4 bases and J by 12 bases, 7 bases remained unmatched. This CDR3 region has 12 residues. Germline-derived CDR1 and CDR2 are LGHDT and YNNKEL (reference sequence). The CDR3 DNA sequence: TGTGCCAGCAGCCTACGAAGCGGGAGTGAGTACTTC. As protein: CASSLRSGSEYF.